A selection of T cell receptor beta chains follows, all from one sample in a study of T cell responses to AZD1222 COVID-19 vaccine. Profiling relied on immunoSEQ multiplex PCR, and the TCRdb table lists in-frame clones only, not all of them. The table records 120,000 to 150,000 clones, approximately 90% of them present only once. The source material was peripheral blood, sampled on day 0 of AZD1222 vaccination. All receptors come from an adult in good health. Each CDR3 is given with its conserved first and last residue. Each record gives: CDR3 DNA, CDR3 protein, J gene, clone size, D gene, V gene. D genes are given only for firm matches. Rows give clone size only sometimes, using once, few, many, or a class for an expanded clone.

CDR3 DNA: TGTGCCAGCAGCGATGAACACGGGGATCTTAACTATGGCTACACCTTC
CDR3 protein: CASSDEHGDLNYGYTF
J gene: TRBJ1-2
clone size: .
D gene: .
V gene: TRBV6-2/TRBV6-3

CDR3 DNA: TGTGCCAGCAGCTCCCTCGGACAGCCCTATGGCTACACCTTC
CDR3 protein: CASSSLGQPYGYTF
J gene: TRBJ1-2
clone size: .
D gene: .
V gene: TRBV11-2

CDR3 DNA: TGTGCCAGCAGCCCCCGGATTCGACAGGGGGCGCGGTATGGCTACACCTTC
CDR3 protein: CASSPRIRQGARYGYTF
J gene: TRBJ1-2
clone size: .
D gene: TRBD1
V gene: TRBV7-9

CDR3 DNA: TGTGCCAGTAGTAATCCGGGAGGCCAAGAGACCCAGTACTTC
CDR3 protein: CASSNPGGQETQYF
J gene: TRBJ2-5
clone size: .
D gene: TRBD2
V gene: TRBV19

CDR3 DNA: TGTGCCAGCAGCTCTTGGACTAGCGGGAATTCGGAGACCCAGTACTTC
CDR3 protein: CASSSWTSGNSETQYF
J gene: TRBJ2-5
clone size: .
D gene: TRBD2
V gene: TRBV3-1/TRBV3-2

CDR3 DNA: TGTGCCAGCAGCCTGATAGCGGGAGGATCAAGCTCCTACGAGCAGTACTTC
CDR3 protein: CASSLIAGGSSSYEQYF
J gene: TRBJ2-7
clone size: .
D gene: TRBD2
V gene: TRBV3-1/TRBV3-2

CDR3 DNA: TGCAGCGTTGACTCACCCGGAGGGGGAGAGACCCAGTACTTC
CDR3 protein: CSVDSPGGGETQYF
J gene: TRBJ2-5
clone size: .
D gene: .
V gene: TRBV29-1

CDR3 DNA: TGTGCCAGCAGACCCTCCGGGACAGGGTACAATGAGCAGTTCTTC
CDR3 protein: CASRPSGTGYNEQFF
J gene: TRBJ2-1
clone size: once
D gene: TRBD1
V gene: TRBV28

CDR3 DNA: TGCGCCAGCAGCCAAGGGTTACCGGCCGGGGAGCTGTTTTTT
CDR3 protein: CASSQGLPAGELFF
J gene: TRBJ2-2
clone size: .
D gene: .
V gene: TRBV4-3

CDR3 DNA: TGTGCCAGCAGCCTCACCCAGATTAGCCGAAACACCGGGGAGCTGTTTTTT
CDR3 protein: CASSLTQISRNTGELFF
J gene: TRBJ2-2
clone size: few
D gene: .
V gene: TRBV25-1

CDR3 DNA: TGTGCCAGCAGCCCCAGCGGGACCACAGATACGCAGTATTTT
CDR3 protein: CASSPSGTTDTQYF
J gene: TRBJ2-3
clone size: .
D gene: TRBD2
V gene: TRBV13

CDR3 DNA: TGTGCCAGCAGCTCTCCCCGCGGAGGCGCTCCCTCGGGGTCCTACGAGCAGTACTTC
CDR3 protein: CASSSPRGGAPSGSYEQYF
J gene: TRBJ2-7
clone size: .
D gene: .
V gene: TRBV7-2

CDR3 DNA: TGCGCCAGCAGCTTTGCGGCCGGGACAGGGCTTAGGGTCAATGAGCAGTTCTTC
CDR3 protein: CASSFAAGTGLRVNEQFF
J gene: TRBJ2-1
clone size: .
D gene: TRBD1
V gene: TRBV5-1

CDR3 DNA: TGTGCCAGCAGCGACCAGAATACGCAGTATTTT
CDR3 protein: CASSDQNTQYF
J gene: TRBJ2-3
clone size: .
D gene: .
V gene: TRBV9